This TCR beta chain was sequenced during a study of siplizumab effects on memory and regulatory T cells. Whole-study findings and limits: Alloreactive sequences that could be traced to unstimulated CD4+ memory cells showed a significant reduction under siplizumab. Siplizumab gave mappable alloreactive CD4+ clones an average Treg-derived fraction of less than 75%, against roughly 26% in controls. It seemed that naive T cells were more diverse than memory cells and were major contributors to the alloresponse.

Comments on this clone: The antigen is undetermined.

TCRdb's table, derived via immunoSEQ multiplex PCR, lists solely in-frame clones and lacks some. The table has fewer than 15,000 clones, around 46% seen once. Researchers maintained the mixed lymphocyte reaction cells in coculture at 37°C for around 6 days. This CDR3 is 15 amino acids long. Germline lookup yields CDR1 LNHDA and CDR2 SQIVND (reference sequence). V lost 4 bases and J 8 bases, leaving 20 bases between the germline ends. The TCR originated in a human donor in good health; the cells came from an allogeneic mixed lymphocyte reaction. Some clones in this sample may be carry-over from other donors' samples. The sample consisted of CFSE-low (dividing) CD4+ T cells sorted from an allogeneic mixed lymphocyte reaction. The genes are TRBV19 and TRBJ1-2, with D perhaps TRBD1 (5 bases). The CDR3 nucleotides are TGTGCCAGTAGTACCTTTGACAGAATCCCCACCGGCTACACCTTC. Encoded protein: CASSTFDRIPTGYTF.